This T cell receptor beta chain was observed in a study of regulatory T cells in long-lasting Graves disease. Regarding the study as a whole: Persistent patients had a count of shared public clonotypes (approximately 3,000) that exceeded that of new patients (966). No thyroid tissue was studied; the work used peripheral blood only.

The sample's time point: newly diagnosed GD, antithyroid drugs for less than 3 months. PBMC RNA was the source of the TCR library. Concerning this clonotype: The antigen is not known.

The germline gives CDR1 DFQATT, CDR2 SNEGSKA (reference sequence). With 5 bases removed from V and 3 bases from J, the gap between germline ends came to 10 bases. This CDR3 is 12 amino acids long. Researchers made TCR beta libraries by using iRepertoire HTBI primers and running Arm-PCR on CDR3 regions. TCRdb reprocessed the multiplex PCR reads via MiXCR and lists one record per CDR3 protein. The sample contains 250,000 to 400,000 distinct CDR3 sequences, 15% to 20% of which appear only once. This receptor was identified in a female donor with Graves disease. The rearrangement uses TRBV20-1 and TRBJ1-2, with D unclear. Material: peripheral blood mononuclear cells (PBMCs), obtained at new diagnosis, from a patient treated with antithyroid drugs. As DNA, the CDR3 is TGCAGTGCTCCGACGTTGTACTATGGCTACACCTTC. It translates to CSAPTLYYGYTF.